The 29 T cell receptor beta chains reported below all come from one sample, sequenced in a study of T cells after yellow fever vaccination. TCRdb analysed the 5' RACE reads with MiXCR anew, one entry per CDR3 protein. The table lists roughly 320,000 distinct CDR3 sequences, around 10% of them singletons. Material: CD4+ T cells sorted from PBMCs, obtained 45 days after the yellow fever booster vaccination. The source of these receptors is a man younger than 35 who received the YFV17D yellow fever vaccine.

The genes are TRBV7-3 and TRBJ2-3; TRBD2 might be the D (6 bases). Germline V gene data show CDR1 as SGHTA and CDR2 as FQGTGA. Trimming removed 1 base from V and 1 base from J, with 9 bases in between. The CDR3 is 15 residues long. The CDR3 coding sequence is TGTGCCAGCAGCTTAATCGGGGGTGGCACAGATACGCAGTATTTT. Translation: CASSLIGGGTDTQYF. The whole variable domain, filled in from reference TRBV7-3 and TRBJ2-3, reads GAGVSQTPSNKVTEKGKYVELRCDPISGHTALYWYRQSLGQGPEFLIYFQGTGAADDSGLPNDRFFAVRPEGSVSTLKIQRTERGDSAVYLCASSLIGGGTDTQYFGPGTRLTVL.

There are a few counts of this clonotype. This rearrangement joins TRBV7-9 to TRBJ2-4; no firm D call. This CDR3 is built from 18 residues. Trimming took 2 bases from V and 0 from J, leaving 17 bases between them. CDR1 SEHNR and CDR2 FQNEAQ come from the germline V gene (reference sequence). The CDR3 region is CASSLTPGVTKAKNIQYF. DNA of the CDR3: TGTGCCAGCAGCTTAACCCCTGGCGTTACGAAAGCCAAAAACATTCAGTACTTC.

V gene TRBV12-3 or TRBV12-4 combines with J gene TRBJ2-7; D is possibly TRBD1 or TRBD2 (5 bases each). Trimming stripped 6 bases from V and 2 bases from J, with 11 bases between. This CDR3 region has 13 residues. The CDR3 bases are TGTGCCAGCAGCGCCCGGGACCCCTACGAGCAGTACTTC. Protein: CASSARDPYEQYF.

V is TRBV10-3 and J is TRBJ2-1; 7 bases agree with TRBD2. Trimming cost V 4 bases and J 8 bases; bases outside gene matches: 11. The CDR3 is 15 amino acids. CDR1 and CDR2 from the germline V gene are ENHRY and SYGVKD. The CDR3 region is CAISVTSAIVHEQFF. The CDR3 DNA is TGTGCCATCAGTGTTACTAGCGCGATTGTCCATGAGCAGTTCTTC.

The V gene is TRBV20-1, the J gene TRBJ1-6; D perhaps matches TRBD1 (6 bases). Per germline, CDR1 DFQATT and CDR2 SNEGSKA (reference sequence). The germline V and J ends were trimmed by 1 base and 5 bases, with 12 bases remaining between them. This CDR3 has 15 residues. CDR3 DNA sequence: TGCAGTGCTAGAGGTCGACAGGTGAATAATTCACCCCTCCACTTT. This gives the protein CSARGRQVNNSPLHF.

The chain recombines TRBV9 with TRBJ2-5, with 11 bases identical to TRBD2. V dropped 0 bases and J dropped 4; count of bases not matched to a gene: 11. The CDR3 runs 18 residues. From germline, CDR1 is SGDLS and CDR2 YYNGEE. CDR3 sequence (DNA): TGTGCCAGCAGCGTAGCAGCTAGCGGGGGGTTCAATGGAGAGACCCAGTACTTC. Translating gives CASSVAASGGFNGETQYF.

This chain joins TRBV6-5 and TRBJ2-5, with unresolved D. The CDR3 is 11 residues long. The germline V gene encodes CDR1 MNHEY and CDR2 SVGAGI. The ends were cut back, 5 bases at V and 7 bases at J, with 8 bases in the middle. In nucleotides, the CDR3 is TGTGCCAGCAGTAGAGGCCCGACCCAGTACTTC. This gives the protein CASSRGPTQYF.

V usage is TRBV18 and J usage is TRBJ1-1; D gene ambiguous. V was shortened by 3 bases and J by 8 bases, with 16 bases between the two germline ends. Germline lookup yields CDR1 KGHSH and CDR2 LQKENI. This CDR3 has 14 residues. The CDR3 DNA sequence: TGTGCCAGCTCACCGAATCCGGGCATGCCCGAAGCTTTCTTT. Translating it yields CASSPNPGMPEAFF.

The V and J genes are TRBV12-3 or TRBV12-4 and TRBJ2-1, with D possibly called TRBD1 or TRBD2 (5 bases each). Trimming left V 6 bases short and J 0 bases short, with 12 bases between. CDR3 length equals 15 residues. Written as DNA, the CDR3 is TGTGCCAGCAGACTGGGGGTAAGCTCCTACAATGAGCAGTTCTTC. This encodes CASRLGVSSYNEQFF.

The rearrangement uses TRBV20-1 and TRBJ2-7; D possibly matches TRBD1 or TRBD2 (6 bases each). The V gene lost 0 bases and the J gene lost 6 bases, with 15 bases spanning the gap. The V gene's germline CDR1 is DFQATT and CDR2 SNEGSKA (reference sequence). The CDR3 covers 14 residues. The chain's CDR3 is CSARDPLGGSEQYV. As DNA, the CDR3 is TGCAGTGCTAGAGACCCCCTAGGGGGGTCCGAGCAGTACGTC.

Written as DNA, the CDR3 is TGCGCCAGCAGGCAGGGGGCCGACTCCTACGAGCAGTACTTC. This encodes CASRQGADSYEQYF. This sequence joins TRBV5-1 and TRBJ2-7; 8 positions match TRBD1. Trimming at V came to 5 bases and at J to 0 bases, leaving 4 bases not matched to a gene. The CDR3 covers 14 residues. Germline lookup yields CDR1 SGHRS and CDR2 YFSETQ.

V is TRBV5-1 and J is TRBJ2-1, with D maybe TRBD1 (6 bases). CDR1 SGHRS and CDR2 YFSETQ come from the germline V gene. CDR3 size: 18 residues. With 0 bases removed from V and 4 bases from J, the gap between germline ends came to 20 bases. CDR3 bases: TGCGCCAGCAGCTTGGTCGTATCGATGGGGGCTGGGTACAATGAGCAGTTCTTC. Encoded protein: CASSLVVSMGAGYNEQFF. The whole variable domain, filled in from reference TRBV5-1 and TRBJ2-1, reads KAGVTQTPRYLIKTRGQQVTLSCSPISGHRSVSWYQQTPGQGLQFLFEYFSETQRNKGNFPGRFSGRQFSNSRSEMNVSTLELGDSALYLCASSLVVSMGAGYNEQFFGPGTRLTVL.

This clonotype has only a few counts. The CDR3 bases are TGTGCCAGCAGCCGGACGGGACGCGATTCACCCCTCCACTTT. As protein: CASSRTGRDSPLHF. J is TRBJ1-6 and V is TRBV3-1, with D perhaps matching TRBD1 (5 bases). V was cut by 4 bases and J by 8 bases, with 12 bases left in between. Germline CDR1 reads LGHDT; CDR2 reads YNNKEL (reference sequence). This CDR3 has 14 amino acids.

This clonotype showed up just a few times. The J gene is TRBJ1-5, the V gene TRBV11-2; TRBD1 matches at 11 bases. Germline trimming cut 5 bases from V and 10 bases from J; bases unmatched to any gene: 7. This CDR3 is 14 amino acids long. Germline loops: CDR1 SGHAT, CDR2 FQNNGV. The CDR3 region is CASSLGTGGDPQHF. The CDR3 coding sequence is TGTGCCAGCAGCCTCGGGACAGGGGGAGACCCCCAGCATTTT.

This clonotype has a count of ten or more. The rearrangement links TRBV20-1 to TRBJ2-3; 8 bases are a match to TRBD2. J lost 3 bases, V lost 3 bases, and 8 bases had no gene match. This CDR3 is built from 15 residues. Per the germline V gene, CDR1 is DFQATT and CDR2 is SNEGSKA (reference sequence). The DNA for the CDR3 is TGCAGTGCTAGGATCGGGGGGGCAGGGACAGATACGCAGTATTTT. Residues: CSARIGGAGTDTQYF.

The sample holds many counts of this clonotype. The V and J genes are TRBV4-3 and TRBJ1-1; D perhaps matches TRBD1 (5 bases). CDR1 and CDR2 from the germline V gene are LGHNA and YSLEER. The length of the CDR3 is 11 residues. Trimming took off 6 bases at V and 11 bases at J, with 13 bases between the two ends. The CDR3 protein is CASRRGFLAFF. The CDR3 nucleotides are TGCGCCAGCAGGAGGGGCTTTCTTGCTTTCTTT.

The chain links TRBV7-3 to TRBJ1-1, with a possible D match to TRBD1 (6 bases). The CDR3 runs to 14 residues. CDR1 is SGHTA and CDR2 is FQGTGA in the germline V gene. V gave up 4 bases and J gave up 4 bases, with 13 bases separating them. The CDR3 nucleotides read TGTGCCAGCAGCTCATCCCCGGGGGCCACTGAAGCTTTCTTT. It specifies CASSSSPGATEAFF.

J is TRBJ2-7 and V is TRBV14, with 8 bases matching TRBD2. CDR3 size: 16 residues. Germline CDR1 and CDR2: SGHDN and FVKESK. V was pared by 2 bases and J by 3 bases, with 9 bases of the junction left unmatched. The CDR3 loop is CASSQPSGTRVYEQYF. CDR3 DNA sequence: TGTGCCAGCAGCCAACCCTCCGGGACTAGGGTCTACGAGCAGTACTTC.

This clonotype was observed a few times. J is TRBJ1-2 and V is TRBV7-2; the D gene is possibly TRBD1 (5 bases). CDR1 SGHTA and CDR2 FQGNSA come from the germline V gene. The CDR3 runs 14 residues. Trimming removed 5 bases at V and 6 bases at J, with 16 bases between. The CDR3 region has the DNA TGTGCCAGCAGCCTCCGCGGGGGGGGGGATGGCTACACCTTC. Encoded protein: CASSLRGGGDGYTF.

V is TRBV5-1 and J is TRBJ2-3, with 7 bases that match TRBD2. There are 16 residues in the CDR3. The germline V gene encodes CDR1 SGHRS and CDR2 YFSETQ. The V gene end was trimmed by 4 bases and the J gene end by 5 bases; junction bases not matched to a gene: 13. CDR3 amino acids: CASSLFRGDPVDTQYF. The CDR3 bases are TGCGCCAGCAGCCTGTTCCGGGGGGATCCCGTAGATACGCAGTATTTT. The full variable domain, rest sourced from reference TRBV5-1 and TRBJ2-3, is KAGVTQTPRYLIKTRGQQVTLSCSPISGHRSVSWYQQTPGQGLQFLFEYFSETQRNKGNFPGRFSGRQFSNSRSEMNVSTLELGDSALYLCASSLFRGDPVDTQYFGPGTRLTVL.

This clonotype was detected ten times or more. V and J are TRBV12-3 or TRBV12-4 and TRBJ2-3; TRBD2 agrees at 8 bases. The CDR3 runs to 13 residues. The CDR3 is CVNERGPADTQYF. Written as DNA, the CDR3 is TGTGTCAACGAGCGGGGGCCAGCAGATACGCAGTATTTT.

The chain carries TRBV20-1 and TRBJ1-2; possibly TRBD1 for D (5 bases). This CDR3 is built from 11 residues. The V gene's germline CDR1 is DFQATT and CDR2 SNEGSKA (reference sequence). V dropped 7 bases and J dropped 8 bases, with 14 bases sitting between them. CDR3 coding DNA: TGCAGTGGAACCGGGACGTCGGGCTACACCTTC. Residues: CSGTGTSGYTF.

V is TRBV4-2 and J is TRBJ2-5; D remains unclear. Germline loops: CDR1 LGHNA, CDR2 YNFKEQ. V was cut by 0 bases and J by 1 base, with 6 bases left in between. The CDR3 consists of 14 residues. CDR3 region: CASSQEPGQETQYF. The CDR3, as DNA: TGTGCCAGCAGCCAAGAACCGGGCCAAGAGACCCAGTACTTC.

The genes are TRBV5-4 and TRBJ2-5, with 8 nucleotides matching TRBD2. V shed 1 base and J 2 bases; nucleotides not matched to a gene: 4. Germline loops: CDR1 SGHNT, CDR2 YYREEE (reference sequence). The CDR3 consists of 15 residues. CDR3 region: CASSLMVAGQETQYF. The CDR3 DNA follows: TGTGCCAGCAGCTTGATGGTAGCGGGACAAGAGACCCAGTACTTC.

This clonotype was seen a few times. This chain joins TRBV4-3 and TRBJ1-4; the D is unclear. CDR3 size: 16 residues. Trimming stripped 0 bases from V and 0 bases from J, with 8 bases between. CDR1 LGHNA and CDR2 YSLEER come from the germline V gene. The CDR3 bases are TGCGCCAGCAGCCAAGATCTTGCGACAACTAATGAAAAACTGTTTTTT. As protein: CASSQDLATTNEKLFF.

This chain uses TRBV5-5 with TRBJ2-7; 7 nucleotides line up with TRBD1. The J segment lost 6 bases and the V segment lost 0 bases, leaving 6 bases of the junction unmatched. In germline, CDR1 is SGHKS, CDR2 YYEKEE (reference sequence). The CDR3 is 14 residues long. Written as DNA, the CDR3 is TGTGCCAGCAGCTTGGCACAGGGGCCGAGCGAGCAGTACTTC. Translation: CASSLAQGPSEQYF.

The CDR3 DNA is TGTGCCAGCAGCCAAGATTGGGCCCGGGGAATCATTCAGTACTTC. Its protein product is CASSQDWARGIIQYF. The chain recombines TRBV4-2 with TRBJ2-4; D perhaps matches TRBD2 (5 bases). Trimming pared 0 bases from V and 9 bases from J, leaving 15 bases between. The V gene's germline CDR1 is LGHNA and CDR2 YNFKEQ. This CDR3 contains 15 residues.

This clonotype appeared a few times. The V and J genes are TRBV7-3 and TRBJ1-1; maybe TRBD1 (6 bases). Germline assignment: CDR1 SGHTA and CDR2 FQGTGA. V was shortened by 1 base and J by 7 bases, with 13 bases between the two germline ends. This CDR3 is built from 14 residues. The CDR3 spells CASSLIAGAGEAFF. The CDR3 coding sequence is TGTGCCAGCAGCTTAATTGCAGGGGCAGGTGAAGCTTTCTTT. Together with reference TRBV7-3 and TRBJ1-1, the CDR3 gives the full variable domain: GAGVSQTPSNKVTEKGKYVELRCDPISGHTALYWYRQSLGQGPEFLIYFQGTGAADDSGLPNDRFFAVRPEGSVSTLKIQRTERGDSAVYLCASSLIAGAGEAFFGQGTRLTVV.

The chain uses TRBV24-1 and TRBJ1-2; D is possibly TRBD1 (6 bases). This CDR3 is 13 amino acids long. V was trimmed by 7 bases and J by 6 bases, leaving 14 bases between them. Per the germline V gene, CDR1 is KGHDR and CDR2 is SFDVKD. This CDR3 is CATSDGRGDGYTF. DNA for the CDR3: TGTGCCACCAGCGATGGTAGGGGGGATGGCTACACCTTC.